The 28 T cell receptor beta chains reported below all come from one sample, sequenced in a study of blood T cell repertoires in COVID-19. The assay was immunoSEQ multiplex PCR, and TCRdb's table has in-frame clones only and misses some. Of 60,000 to 75,000 clones listed, around 85% were seen once; the top ten hold about 18%. Sequenced sample: peripheral blood. These receptor sequences come from a human donor in a cohort sampled during active COVID-19.

The V call is TRBV6-6, the J call TRBJ2-2, with TRBD2 matching over 7 bases. From germline, CDR1 is MNHNY and CDR2 SVGAGI (reference sequence). Trimming removed 2 bases from V and 3 bases from J; junction bases left unmatched: 6. The CDR3 is made up of 16 amino acids. CDR3 nucleotides: TGTGCCAGCAGTTACCTCGGAGCGGGGTACACCGGGGAGCTGTTTTTT. This gives the protein CASSYLGAGYTGELFF.

This clone showed up just a few times. The chain is built from TRBV5-1 and TRBJ1-6; 9 nucleotides match TRBD1. Germline V gene lookup returns CDR1 SGHRS and CDR2 YFSETQ. The CDR3 has 15 residues. Losses at the gene ends were 4 bases for V and 7 bases for J; bases not matched to a gene: 6. CDR3 bases: TGCGCCAGCAGCCTGGGACAGGGCAACAATTCACCCCTCCACTTT. Residues: CASSLGQGNNSPLHF.

In DNA form, the CDR3 reads TGTGCCAGCAGCCCGGGGACAGGGCCCCGCCAGCCCCAGCATTTT. Amino acid sequence: CASSPGTGPRQPQHF. This rearrangement joins TRBV7-2 to TRBJ1-5; 9 bases fit TRBD1. This CDR3 has 15 amino acids. Germline assignment: CDR1 SGHTA and CDR2 FQGNSA. Germline trimming cut 5 bases from V and 7 bases from J; bases unmatched to any gene: 9. The variable domain in full, with the rest retrieved from reference TRBV7-2 and TRBJ1-5, is GAGVSQSPSNKVTEKGKDVELRCDPISGHTALYWYRQSLGQGLEFLIYFQGNSAPDKSGLPSDRFSAERTGGSVSTLTIQRTQQEDSAVYLCASSPGTGPRQPQHFGDGTRLSIL.

This chain connects TRBV7-2 to TRBJ2-5; D might be TRBD2 (7 bases). The CDR3 contains 14 residues. CDR1 and CDR2 (germline): SGHTA, FQGNSA. Trimming took off 5 bases at V and 7 bases at J, with 17 bases between the two ends. CDR3 in DNA: TGTGCCAGCAGCCCCGGGGGCGGGAGAGGGACCCAGTACTTC. Encoded protein: CASSPGGGRGTQYF. Using reference TRBV7-2 and TRBJ2-5 for the parts outside the CDR3, the full variable domain is GAGVSQSPSNKVTEKGKDVELRCDPISGHTALYWYRQSLGQGLEFLIYFQGNSAPDKSGLPSDRFSAERTGGSVSTLTIQRTQQEDSAVYLCASSPGGGRGTQYFGPGTRLLVL.

The chain has TRBV6-6 and TRBJ1-1; D remains unclear. The ends were cut back, 2 bases at V and 1 base at J, with 11 bases in the middle. Germline V lookup: CDR1 MNHNY, CDR2 SVGAGI (reference sequence). The CDR3 has 15 amino acids. DNA for the CDR3: TGTGCCAGCAGTTACAGCTCCCATGGGAACACTGAAGCTTTCTTT. Amino acid sequence: CASSYSSHGNTEAFF.

The V gene is TRBV5-1, the J gene TRBJ2-3, with a tentative D call TRBD2 (5 bases). Germline CDR1 SGHRS, CDR2 YFSETQ. This CDR3 comprises 14 residues. Trimming took 3 bases from V and 0 from J, leaving 8 bases between them. The CDR3 DNA reads TGCGCCAGCAGCTCAGCGGTTAGCACAGATACGCAGTATTTT. Translating gives CASSSAVSTDTQYF. Together with reference TRBV5-1 and TRBJ2-3, the CDR3 gives the full variable domain: KAGVTQTPRYLIKTRGQQVTLSCSPISGHRSVSWYQQTPGQGLQFLFEYFSETQRNKGNFPGRFSGRQFSNSRSEMNVSTLELGDSALYLCASSSAVSTDTQYFGPGTRLTVL.

The V and J genes are TRBV5-1 and TRBJ2-1, with unresolved D. The CDR3 has 16 amino acids. V was pared by 4 bases and J by 0 bases, with 14 bases between. Per germline, CDR1 SGHRS and CDR2 YFSETQ. CDR3 sequence (DNA): TGCGCCAGCAGCAAAACCGGTATTAGCTCCTACAATGAGCAGTTCTTC. It specifies CASSKTGISSYNEQFF.

The rearrangement joins TRBV10-3 to TRBJ2-5, with 7 bases that match TRBD2. Germline V gene data show CDR1 as ENHRY and CDR2 as SYGVKD. This CDR3 contains 14 residues. V lost 5 bases to trimming and J lost 1 base; unmatched junction nucleotides: 4. The CDR3 sequence: CAISWDYSQETQYF. In DNA, the CDR3 is TGTGCCATCAGTTGGGACTACTCCCAAGAGACCCAGTACTTC.

The chain links TRBV29-1 to TRBJ2-3; 10 bases match TRBD2. The germline gives CDR1 SQVTM, CDR2 ANQGSEA. The CDR3 contains 17 residues. Trimming cost V 4 bases and J 0 bases; bases outside gene matches: 10. The CDR3 bases are TGCAGCGTTGGGAAGCTAGCGGGGGCTACTAGCACAGATACGCAGTATTTT. Translation: CSVGKLAGATSTDTQYF.

This rearrangement joins TRBV15 to TRBJ2-4; 11 bases are shared with TRBD2. CDR1 and CDR2 from the germline V gene are LNHNV and YYDKDF (reference sequence). V lost 1 base to trimming and J lost 7 bases; unmatched junction nucleotides: 3. The CDR3 has 15 residues. The DNA for the CDR3 is TGTGCCACCAGCAGAGGTAGCGGGGGGGAGAACATTCAGTACTTC. Protein sequence: CATSRGSGGENIQYF.

V and J are TRBV4-2 and TRBJ1-2; D unresolved. There are 14 residues in the CDR3. Between the trimmed V and J ends, which lost 1 base and 8 bases, there was a span of 14 bases. CDR1 is LGHNA and CDR2 is YNFKEQ in the germline V gene. This CDR3 reads CASSQGQKFPGYTF. In nucleotides, the CDR3 is TGTGCCAGCAGCCAAGGGCAGAAGTTTCCAGGCTACACCTTC.

The gene calls are TRBV5-1 and TRBJ1-1, with TRBD1 identical over 9 bases. The germline gives CDR1 SGHRS, CDR2 YFSETQ. The junction had 4 bases not matched to a gene; V was cut back by 4 bases and J by 3 bases. This CDR3 is 14 amino acids long. DNA of the CDR3: TGCGCCAGCAGCCAGACAGGGGGAGACACTGAAGCTTTCTTT. Protein: CASSQTGGDTEAFF.

This sequence joins TRBV19 and TRBJ1-1; 12 bases align to TRBD1. Germline V gives CDR1 LNHDA, CDR2 SQIVND (reference sequence). The CDR3 consists of 16 residues. The junction had 6 bases not matched to a gene; V was cut back by 3 bases and J by 4 bases. CDR3 nucleotide sequence: TGTGCCAGTAGTATTTTGGGGACAGGGGGCGGCACTGAAGCTTTCTTT. Its protein is CASSILGTGGGTEAFF.

In its sample, this clone was seen once. This chain connects TRBV11-1 to TRBJ2-7; 8 bases fit TRBD1. Per the germline V gene, CDR1 is SGHAT and CDR2 is FQDESV (reference sequence). V lost 1 base, J lost 2 bases, and 7 bases stayed unmatched. This CDR3 spans 16 amino acids. CDR3 sequence: CASSLDLGTGAYEQYF. CDR3 nucleotide sequence: TGTGCCAGCAGCTTAGACCTTGGGACAGGAGCCTACGAGCAGTACTTC.

This chain connects TRBV6-5 to TRBJ1-1, with TRBD1 matching 8 bases. Germline CDR1 is MNHEY and CDR2 is SVGAGI. The CDR3 runs to 15 residues. The trim removed 5 bases at V and 1 base at J, leaving 6 bases unmatched. The CDR3 DNA reads as TGTGCCAGCAGTCCCGGGACAGGTGGGAACACTGAAGCTTTCTTT. Translating gives CASSPGTGGNTEAFF.

J is TRBJ2-3 and V is TRBV7-6, with D possibly TRBD2 on 6 matching bases. The CDR3 is made up of 14 amino acids. The germline V gene has CDR1 SGHVS and CDR2 FNYEAQ. Deletions cut 2 bases from V and 5 bases from J, with 11 bases between. CDR3 nucleotide sequence: TGTGCCAGCAGCTTACGGGGGAAACAAGATACGCAGTATTTT. Translating gives CASSLRGKQDTQYF.

The chain recombines TRBV24-1 with TRBJ2-3; the match to TRBD1 covers 7 bases. Losses at the gene ends were 4 bases for V and 0 bases for J; bases not matched to a gene: 9. CDR1 is KGHDR and CDR2 is SFDVKD in the germline V gene. The CDR3 length is 17 residues. The CDR3 DNA reads as TGTGCCACCAGTGAATCCGGGACAGCCATTAGCACAGATACGCAGTATTTT. It specifies CATSESGTAISTDTQYF.

The genes are TRBV7-9 and TRBJ2-1; 7 bases are shared with TRBD1. Trimming cost V 5 bases and J 0 bases; bases outside gene matches: 7. From germline, CDR1 is SEHNR and CDR2 FQNEAQ (reference sequence). This CDR3 comprises 16 residues. The CDR3 here is CASSLGQPSSYNEQFF. CDR3 sequence (DNA): TGTGCCAGCAGCCTGGGACAGCCAAGCTCCTACAATGAGCAGTTCTTC.

This chain uses TRBV2 with TRBJ2-3; TRBD2 aligns across 9 bases. This CDR3 spans 16 amino acids. Germline-derived CDR1 and CDR2 are SNHLY and FYNNEI. Trimming at V came to 3 bases and at J to 3 bases, leaving 7 bases not matched to a gene. The CDR3 region has the DNA TGTGCCAGCAGTGATGTGGGACTAGCCCCTACAGATACGCAGTATTTT. Protein product: CASSDVGLAPTDTQYF.

This clone was recorded once. This chain joins TRBV4-3 and TRBJ2-1; the D gene is possibly TRBD2 (7 bases). The CDR3 runs to 12 residues. V was shortened by 0 bases and J by 13 bases, with 10 bases between the two germline ends. CDR1 and CDR2 from the germline V gene are LGHNA and YSLEER. CDR3 protein: CASSQEGGAQFF. For the CDR3, the DNA is TGCGCCAGCAGCCAAGAAGGGGGGGCCCAGTTCTTC.

The table lists this clone with a few counts. The rearrangement links TRBV5-1 to TRBJ2-2, with D possibly TRBD1 on 5 matching bases. Trimming cost V 5 bases and J 5 bases, with 13 bases left between them. The germline V gene encodes CDR1 SGHRS and CDR2 YFSETQ. The CDR3 runs to 14 residues. In DNA, the CDR3 is TGCGCCAGCAGGGTGGGGCGCGGAACCGGGGAGCTGTTTTTT. Protein: CASRVGRGTGELFF. The variable domain in full, completed from reference TRBV5-1 and TRBJ2-2, reads KAGVTQTPRYLIKTRGQQVTLSCSPISGHRSVSWYQQTPGQGLQFLFEYFSETQRNKGNFPGRFSGRQFSNSRSEMNVSTLELGDSALYLCASRVGRGTGELFFGEGSRLTVL.

The V call is TRBV6-5, the J call TRBJ2-4; the D is unclear. The V end was cut by 0 bases, the J end by 5 bases, with 11 bases between. Germline loops: CDR1 MNHEY, CDR2 SVGAGI. This CDR3 region has 15 residues. Here the CDR3 reads CASSYSASVENIQYF. CDR3 bases: TGTGCCAGCAGTTACTCCGCAAGCGTCGAAAACATTCAGTACTTC.

The chain recombines TRBV5-1 with TRBJ2-2, with a tentative D call TRBD2 (6 bases). CDR1 is SGHRS and CDR2 is YFSETQ in the germline V gene. The V end was cut by 2 bases, the J end by 4 bases, with 15 bases between. The CDR3 runs to 16 residues. CDR3 sequence reads: CASSLGASGSTGELFF. The CDR3, as DNA: TGCGCCAGCAGCTTAGGGGCGTCCGGGAGCACCGGGGAGCTGTTTTTT.

This chain uses TRBV29-1 with TRBJ2-5; 9 nucleotides match TRBD1. The CDR3 has 14 residues. The V and J ends lost 4 bases and 2 bases, in that order; junction bases with no gene match: 5. Germline CDR1 SQVTM, CDR2 ANQGSEA. The CDR3 DNA is TGCAGCGTTGGGGGGACAGGGACTCAAGAGACCCAGTACTTC. Translated: CSVGGTGTQETQYF. The complete variable domain, with remaining parts taken from reference TRBV29-1 and TRBJ2-5, reads SAVISQKPSRDICQRGTSLTIQCQVDSQVTMMFWYRQQPGQSLTLIATANQGSEATYESGFVIDKFPISRPNLTFSTLTVSNMSPEDSSIYLCSVGGTGTQETQYFGPGTRLLVL.

The chain is built from TRBV7-9 and TRBJ2-3; 12 positions match TRBD2. V lost 7 bases and J lost 1; bases outside the gene matches: 15. CDR3 length equals 19 residues. CDR1 is SEHNR and CDR2 is FQNEAQ in the germline V gene (reference sequence). The CDR3 protein is CASTYGRLAGGLGTDTQYF. CDR3 in DNA: TGTGCCAGCACCTACGGTAGGCTAGCGGGGGGGCTCGGCACAGATACGCAGTATTTT.

V usage is TRBV5-5 and J usage is TRBJ1-6, with D possibly matching TRBD1 (6 bases). This CDR3 has 13 amino acids. V lost 0 bases and J lost 10, with 8 bases in between. In germline, CDR1 is SGHKS, CDR2 YYEKEE (reference sequence). The CDR3 reads CASSLAGESPLHF. In nucleotides, the CDR3 is TGTGCCAGCAGCTTGGCAGGGGAATCACCCCTCCACTTT.

J is TRBJ2-7 and V is TRBV20-1, with D perhaps matching TRBD1 (6 bases). CDR1 and CDR2 from the germline V gene are DFQATT and SNEGSKA (reference sequence). Trimming stripped 5 bases from V and 3 bases from J, with 8 bases between. The length of the CDR3 is 11 residues. CDR3 loop: CSAGQSYEQYF. The CDR3 nucleotides are TGCAGTGCTGGACAGAGCTACGAGCAGTACTTC.

V usage is TRBV7-9 and J usage is TRBJ1-1, with TRBD1 as a possible D gene (5 bases). The CDR3 loop spans 14 amino acids. V was cut by 4 bases and J by 3 bases, with 12 bases left in between. The germline V gene encodes CDR1 SEHNR and CDR2 FQNEAQ (reference sequence). Here the CDR3 DNA reads TGTGCCAGCAGCTCCGCCGGGGGAGACACTGAAGCTTTCTTT. It translates to CASSSAGGDTEAFF.